These 11 T cell receptor beta chains were all obtained from the same sample, sequenced in a study of response to subunit inactivated influenza vaccine. TCRdb reprocessed the RT-PCR reads via MiXCR and lists one record per CDR3 protein. The data show under 800,000 distinct CDR3 sequences, more than 11% seen once. The sequenced sample was PBMCs from blood, obtained less than 15 days before vaccination. The origin of the receptors is a man aged 50 or older who received an inactivated influenza vaccine.

The chain carries TRBV5-5 and TRBJ2-3, with D possibly being TRBD2 (6 bases). The V and J ends lost 4 bases and 2 bases respectively, with 17 bases between them. The germline gives CDR1 SGHKS, CDR2 YYEKEE (reference sequence). This CDR3 contains 16 residues. This CDR3 is CASSVSAGTITDTQYF. The CDR3 DNA follows: TGTGCCAGCAGCGTTAGCGCGGGAACTATCACAGATACGCAGTATTTT.

The rearrangement uses TRBV5-5 and TRBJ2-7; D gene ambiguous. Germline V gene lookup returns CDR1 SGHKS and CDR2 YYEKEE (reference sequence). This CDR3 has 15 residues. Trimming removed 2 bases from V and 0 bases from J, with 12 bases in between. The DNA of the CDR3 is TGTGCCAGCAGCTTTGGGAAAGCCAACTCCTACGAGCAGTACTTC. Residues: CASSFGKANSYEQYF.

The chain carries TRBV4-3 and TRBJ1-2; D is ambiguous. Germline CDR1 and CDR2: LGHNA and YSLEER. The CDR3 length is 14 residues. Trimming took 0 bases from V and 7 from J, leaving 12 bases between them. This CDR3 reads CASSQDSGVGGYTF. CDR3 bases: TGCGCCAGCAGCCAAGATTCCGGGGTCGGTGGCTACACCTTC.

CDR3 nucleotides: TGTGCCACCTCCAGGGAGGGAAGGCCAAGTCAGCCCCAGCATTTT. It encodes CATSREGRPSQPQHF. The V call is TRBV6-1, the J call TRBJ1-5, with D possibly being TRBD1 (5 bases). Trimming removed 10 bases from V and 6 bases from J, with 22 bases in between. This CDR3 has 15 amino acids. Germline assignment: CDR1 MNHNS and CDR2 SASEGT.

This clonotype was picked up a small number of times. The V gene is TRBV27, the J gene TRBJ1-1, with D uncertain. This CDR3 is 14 amino acids long. Germline CDR1 and CDR2: MNHEY and SMNVEV (reference sequence). Between the trimmed V and J ends, which lost 7 bases and 1 base, there was a span of 13 bases. DNA for the CDR3: TGTGCCAGCAATCGTCCGGGCCCGAACACTGAAGCTTTCTTT. As protein: CASNRPGPNTEAFF.

There are a few counts of this clonotype. The gene calls are TRBV4-1 and TRBJ1-4, with unresolved D. CDR1 and CDR2 from the germline V gene are MGHRA and YSYEKL. V dropped 3 bases and J dropped 11 bases, with 16 bases sitting between them. CDR3 size: 14 residues. CDR3 DNA: TGCGCCAGCAGCCAGGACCAAGGACTCGCGAAACTGTTTTTT. Encoded protein: CASSQDQGLAKLFF.

This clonotype has a handful of counts. The chain couples TRBV20-1 to TRBJ1-5; unclear D gene. Germline CDR1 DFQATT, CDR2 SNEGSKA (reference sequence). The V end lost 0 bases, the J end lost 3 bases, and 6 bases lay between the germline ends. CDR3 length: 13 amino acids. The CDR3, as DNA: TGCAGTGCTAGAGACGGCAACAATCAGCCCCAGCATTTT. Translating gives CSARDGNNQPQHF.

This clonotype was seen only a few times. This rearrangement joins TRBV9 to TRBJ1-2; no reliable D call. Trimming pared 0 bases from V and 4 bases from J, leaving 10 bases between. This CDR3 is 14 amino acids long. Germline V gene sequence: CDR1 SGDLS, CDR2 YYNGEE. This CDR3 reads CASSVDPRVYGYTF. CDR3 sequence (DNA): TGTGCCAGCAGCGTAGATCCGAGAGTCTATGGCTACACCTTC.

This chain uses TRBV4-2 with TRBJ2-3; D may be TRBD2 (6 bases). This CDR3 is 16 amino acids long. Per germline, CDR1 LGHNA and CDR2 YNFKEQ. V gave up 0 bases and J gave up 0 bases, with 10 bases separating them. The CDR3 loop is CASSQEYGGSTDTQYF. CDR3 bases: TGTGCCAGCAGCCAAGAATACGGGGGTAGCACAGATACGCAGTATTTT.

The genes are TRBV5-1 and TRBJ2-1; D is possibly TRBD1 (6 bases). Looked up from germline, CDR1 is SGHRS and CDR2 is YFSETQ. The CDR3 is 14 amino acids. V was cut by 4 bases and J by 5 bases, with 13 bases left in between. Here the CDR3 DNA reads TGCGCCAGCAGCACGAGGGGGTTCAACAATGAGCAGTTCTTC. Its protein product is CASSTRGFNNEQFF. The variable domain in full, completed from reference TRBV5-1 and TRBJ2-1, reads KAGVTQTPRYLIKTRGQQVTLSCSPISGHRSVSWYQQTPGQGLQFLFEYFSETQRNKGNFPGRFSGRQFSNSRSEMNVSTLELGDSALYLCASSTRGFNNEQFFGPGTRLTVL.

This clonotype was seen repeatedly, ten times or more. The V and J genes are TRBV12-3 or TRBV12-4 and TRBJ2-1; 9 positions agree with TRBD1. This CDR3 is 15 amino acids long. Germline trimming cut 2 bases from V and 8 bases from J; bases unmatched to any gene: 7. The CDR3 DNA reads TGTGCCAGCAGTTTATCTGGGACAGGGTTGGATGAGCAGTTCTTC. Its translation is CASSLSGTGLDEQFF.